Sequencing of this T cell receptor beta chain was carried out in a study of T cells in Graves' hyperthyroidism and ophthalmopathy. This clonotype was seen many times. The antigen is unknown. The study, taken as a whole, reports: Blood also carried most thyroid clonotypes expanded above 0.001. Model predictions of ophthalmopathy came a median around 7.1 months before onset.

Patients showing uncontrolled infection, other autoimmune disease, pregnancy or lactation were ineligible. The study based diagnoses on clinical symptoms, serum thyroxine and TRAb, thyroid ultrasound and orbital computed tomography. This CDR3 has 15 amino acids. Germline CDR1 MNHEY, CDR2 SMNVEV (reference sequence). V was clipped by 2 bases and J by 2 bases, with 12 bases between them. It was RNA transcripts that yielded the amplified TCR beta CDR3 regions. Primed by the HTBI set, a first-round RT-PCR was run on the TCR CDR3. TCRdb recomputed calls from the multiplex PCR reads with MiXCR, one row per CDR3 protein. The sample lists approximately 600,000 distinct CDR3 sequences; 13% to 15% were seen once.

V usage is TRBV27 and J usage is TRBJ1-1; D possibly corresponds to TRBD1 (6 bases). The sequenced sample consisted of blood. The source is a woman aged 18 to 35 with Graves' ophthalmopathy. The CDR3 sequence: CASSLTGRTNTEAFF. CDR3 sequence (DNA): TGTGCCAGCAGTTTAACAGGGAGGACCAACACTGAAGCTTTCTTT.